A single sample gave rise to the 21 T cell receptor beta chains below, sequenced in a study of T cell changes during pregnancy in multiple sclerosis. Clones were sequenced by immunoSEQ multiplex PCR, and TCRdb holds only the in-frame ones, with some missing. In the table there are around 83,000 clones, around nine tenths of which are singletons. The material was CD4+ T cells from peripheral blood mononuclear cells, obtained in the second trimester of pregnancy. The receptors were gathered from a female donor with multiple sclerosis, enrolled in a pregnancy study.

The sample holds one count of this clone. J is TRBJ1-4 and V is TRBV30, with D perhaps TRBD1 (5 bases). Germline CDR1 reads GTSNPN; CDR2 reads SVGIG (reference sequence). The CDR3 runs 14 residues. The V end lost 0 bases, the J end lost 4 bases, and 9 bases lay between the germline ends. This CDR3 reads CAWSVKGINEKLFF. The CDR3, as DNA: TGTGCCTGGAGTGTAAAGGGGATTAATGAAAAACTGTTTTTT. The full variable domain, in which reference TRBV30 and TRBJ1-4 provide the parts outside the CDR3, is SQTIHQWPATLVQPVGSPLSLECTVEGTSNPNLYWYRQAAGRGLQLLFYSVGIGQISSEVPQNLSASRPQDRQFILSSKKLLLSDSGFYLCAWSVKGINEKLFFGSGTQLSVL.

The V gene is TRBV19, the J gene TRBJ1-1, with TRBD1 matching over 9 bases. CDR1 is LNHDA and CDR2 is SQIVND in the germline V gene (reference sequence). This CDR3 contains 13 residues. V lost 4 bases, J lost 8 bases, and 5 bases stayed unmatched. CDR3 nucleotide sequence: TGTGCCAGTAGTAACAGGGGGCGAGAAGAAGCTTTCTTT. Translation: CASSNRGREEAFF.

This chain joins TRBV11-3 and TRBJ2-5; 15 positions agree with TRBD2. CDR1 SGHNT and CDR2 YENEEA come from the germline V gene. J lost 5 bases, V lost 5 bases, and 3 bases had no gene match. The CDR3 consists of 15 residues. In DNA, the CDR3 is TGTGCCAGCAGCGGACTAGCGGGGGGGCCCGAGACCCAGTACTTC. It encodes CASSGLAGGPETQYF.

This clone was counted a single time. The chain uses TRBV2 and TRBJ2-7, with 9 bases matching TRBD1. Germline assignment: CDR1 SNHLY and CDR2 FYNNEI. The CDR3 covers 13 residues. With V trimmed by 4 bases and J by 3 bases, 1 base remained unmatched. The CDR3 sequence is CASSGTGVYEQYF. CDR3 coding DNA: TGTGCCAGCAGTGGGACAGGGGTCTACGAGCAGTACTTC.

The chain couples TRBV7-6 to TRBJ2-3; 7 nucleotides align to TRBD2. The CDR3 spans 15 residues. J gave up 2 bases and V 5 bases, and 7 bases lay outside the gene matches. Germline V gene sequence: CDR1 SGHVS, CDR2 FNYEAQ. Here the CDR3 reads CASSPRDYDTDTQYF. The CDR3 DNA reads as TGTGCCAGCAGCCCTCGGGACTACGACACAGATACGCAGTATTTT. Supplemented by reference TRBV7-6 and TRBJ2-3, the full variable domain reads GAGVSQSPRYKVTKRGQDVALRCDPISGHVSLYWYRQALGQGPEFLTYFNYEAQQDKSGLPNDRFSAERPEGSISTLTIQRTEQRDSAMYRCASSPRDYDTDTQYFGPGTRLTVL.

This chain links TRBV6-6 with TRBJ2-7, with D unresolved. This CDR3 contains 13 residues. Looked up from germline, CDR1 is MNHNY and CDR2 is SVGAGI (reference sequence). Trimming pared 7 bases from V and 2 bases from J, leaving 12 bases between. The CDR3 nucleotides are TGTGCCAGCATGACCGGCGGTCCCTACGAGCAGTACTTC. Translating it yields CASMTGGPYEQYF.

The chain links TRBV6-1 to TRBJ1-2; a possible D gene is TRBD1 (5 bases). The CDR3 length is 13 residues. The V gene's germline CDR1 is MNHNS and CDR2 SASEGT. The V gene lost 8 bases and the J gene lost 4 bases, with 14 bases spanning the gap. The CDR3 loop is CASRRRGSYGYTF. Here the CDR3 DNA reads TGTGCCAGCCGAAGGAGGGGTAGCTATGGCTACACCTTC.

This clone has just a few counts. The chain employs TRBV5-5 and TRBJ2-1, with TRBD1 matching 7 bases. With V trimmed by 3 bases and J by 4 bases, 7 bases remained unmatched. The CDR3 runs 15 residues. CDR1 is SGHKS and CDR2 is YYEKEE in the germline V gene (reference sequence). The CDR3 nucleotides read TGTGCCAGCAGCTCTGGACAGGCATTATACAATGAGCAGTTCTTC. This translates into CASSSGQALYNEQFF.

The chain links TRBV29-1 to TRBJ1-2; 9 bases align to TRBD1. Trimming took 7 bases from V and 5 from J; bases not matched to a gene: 8. This CDR3 is 13 amino acids long. Germline CDR1 and CDR2: SQVTM and ANQGSEA. This chain's CDR3 is CSAGPGQGYGYTF. In DNA form, the CDR3 reads TGCAGCGCAGGACCGGGACAGGGTTATGGCTACACCTTC. Complete variable domain (other parts from reference TRBV29-1 and TRBJ1-2): SAVISQKPSRDICQRGTSLTIQCQVDSQVTMMFWYRQQPGQSLTLIATANQGSEATYESGFVIDKFPISRPNLTFSTLTVSNMSPEDSSIYLCSAGPGQGYGYTFGSGTRLTVV.

This clone was detected only once. The rearrangement links TRBV20-1 to TRBJ2-1, with D unresolved. V dropped 4 bases and J dropped 10 bases, with 8 bases sitting between them. Germline CDR1 is DFQATT and CDR2 is SNEGSKA (reference sequence). The CDR3 consists of 10 residues. The CDR3 here is CSAIDGEQFF. CDR3 bases: TGCAGTGCTATCGACGGGGAGCAGTTCTTC.

The chain joins TRBV4-1 to TRBJ1-2, with a weak D call TRBD1 (6 bases). In germline, CDR1 is MGHRA, CDR2 YSYEKL. The CDR3 loop spans 16 amino acids. Trimming stripped 4 bases from V and 0 bases from J, with 15 bases between. CDR3 residues: CASSLDRSRSNYGYTF. The CDR3 DNA is TGCGCCAGCAGCCTCGACAGGTCGCGGTCTAACTATGGCTACACCTTC.

The rearrangement links TRBV11-3 to TRBJ2-2; possibly TRBD2 for D (5 bases). V shed 1 base and J shed 6 bases, with 15 bases lying between them. This CDR3 is 16 amino acids long. From germline, CDR1 is SGHNT and CDR2 YENEEA. The CDR3 region is CASSLARTVWAGELFF. The CDR3, as DNA: TGTGCCAGCAGCTTAGCCCGGACTGTGTGGGCCGGGGAGCTGTTTTTT. The entire variable domain, with the rest obtained from reference TRBV11-3 and TRBJ2-2, is as follows: EAGVVQSPRYKIIEKKQPVAFWCNPISGHNTLYWYLQNLGQGPELLIRYENEEAVDDSQLPKDRFSAERLKGVDSTLKIQPAELGDSAVYLCASSLARTVWAGELFFGEGSRLTVL.

J is TRBJ2-1 and V is TRBV28; 9 bases match TRBD2. The CDR3 covers 13 residues. V shed 9 bases, J shed 5 bases, and the junction held 5 bases outside the gene matches. CDR1 is MDHEN and CDR2 is SYDVKM in the germline V gene. The CDR3 bases are TGTGCCAGTAAAGCGGGAGGAAACAATGAGCAGTTCTTC. Translating gives CASKAGGNNEQFF.

This chain joins TRBV7-8 and TRBJ2-1; 9 nucleotides align to TRBD2. There are 17 residues in the CDR3. The germline CDR1 and CDR2 sequences are SGHVS and FQNEAQ. The V gene end was trimmed by 0 bases and the J gene end by 4 bases; junction bases not matched to a gene: 7. The chain's CDR3 is CASSLARSGREYNEQFF. The CDR3 region has the DNA TGTGCCAGCAGCTTAGCGCGTAGCGGGAGAGAGTACAATGAGCAGTTCTTC.

J is TRBJ1-6 and V is TRBV21-1; the tabulated D call, TRBD1, remains unverified against the DNA. TRBV21-1 is noted as a pseudogene. This CDR3 comprises 17 residues. CDR3 in DNA: TGTGCCAGCAGCGGGACAGTGGCTAACAACTATAATTCACCCCTCCACTTT. Protein product: CASSGTVANNYNSPLHF.

The J gene is TRBJ2-2, the V gene TRBV2; possibly TRBD2 for D (5 bases). V lost 1 base and J 6 bases, leaving 18 bases between the germline ends. This CDR3 has 17 amino acids. From germline, CDR1 is SNHLY and CDR2 FYNNEI. The CDR3 coding sequence is TGTGCCAGCAGTGAAGGTTGGACCTCGGACTCCCCCGGGGAGCTGTTTTTT. Translating it yields CASSEGWTSDSPGELFF.

The chain is built from TRBV28 and TRBJ2-1; D might be TRBD1 (5 bases). Trimming shortened V by 2 bases and J by 9 bases, and 5 bases separated the two germline ends. The CDR3 totals 11 residues. The germline CDR1 and CDR2 sequences are MDHEN and SYDVKM. CDR3 protein: CASSLRGEQFF. The DNA of the CDR3 is TGTGCCAGCAGTTTAAGGGGTGAGCAGTTCTTC.

This chain links TRBV9 with TRBJ2-1, with D perhaps matching TRBD1 (6 bases). Germline lookup yields CDR1 SGDLS and CDR2 YYNGEE. The CDR3 covers 15 residues. V was trimmed by 4 bases and J by 3 bases, leaving 14 bases between them. CDR3 sequence: CASSPTRGSYNEQFF. CDR3 nucleotide sequence: TGTGCCAGCAGCCCGACCAGGGGCAGCTACAATGAGCAGTTCTTC.

The CDR3 bases are TGTGCCAGCAGCTTAAATGACTACTCTGGAAACACCATATATTTT. As protein: CASSLNDYSGNTIYF. The chain has TRBV7-8 and TRBJ1-3; D remains unclear. The length of the CDR3 is 15 residues. From germline, CDR1 is SGHVS and CDR2 FQNEAQ. V was clipped by 2 bases and J by 0 bases, with 8 bases between them.

The chain joins TRBV19 to TRBJ2-1; 9 bases fit TRBD2. V shed 4 bases and J 8 bases; nucleotides not matched to a gene: 21. The CDR3 sequence is 19 residues long. Germline assignment: CDR1 LNHDA and CDR2 SQIVND (reference sequence). As DNA, the CDR3 is TGTGCCAGTAGTAGACCGTCTCGTAGGCGGGGGGGCCGTCCCGATGAGCAGTTCTTC. Translated, it gives CASSRPSRRRGGRPDEQFF.

This chain links TRBV2 with TRBJ1-2, with TRBD1 matching over 7 bases. Per the germline V gene, CDR1 is SNHLY and CDR2 is FYNNEI. The CDR3 consists of 13 residues. J lost 1 base, V lost 6 bases, and 2 bases had no gene match. Here the CDR3 reads CASSGDSNYGYTF. The CDR3 DNA is TGTGCCAGCAGCGGGGACAGTAACTATGGCTACACCTTC.